Reported below is one T cell receptor (beta chain). This record belongs to a study of control samples from healthy donors and cancer patients. CDR3 length equals 16 residues. Germline-derived CDR1 and CDR2 are MDHEN and SYDVKM. V shed 4 bases, J shed 4 bases, and the junction held 10 bases outside the gene matches. Sequencing used immunoSEQ multiplex PCR; TCRdb keeps in-frame clones, though not all of them. This sample has 150,000 to 200,000 clones, with around 96% found just once. This rearrangement joins TRBV28 to TRBJ2-1; TRBD2 matches at 7 bases. The TCR comes from a woman aged 25 to 39 in good health. Material for sequencing was blood. This CDR3 reads CASSSTSGLKYNEQFF. CDR3 coding DNA: TGTGCCAGCAGTTCCACATCGGGACTAAAGTACAATGAGCAGTTCTTC.